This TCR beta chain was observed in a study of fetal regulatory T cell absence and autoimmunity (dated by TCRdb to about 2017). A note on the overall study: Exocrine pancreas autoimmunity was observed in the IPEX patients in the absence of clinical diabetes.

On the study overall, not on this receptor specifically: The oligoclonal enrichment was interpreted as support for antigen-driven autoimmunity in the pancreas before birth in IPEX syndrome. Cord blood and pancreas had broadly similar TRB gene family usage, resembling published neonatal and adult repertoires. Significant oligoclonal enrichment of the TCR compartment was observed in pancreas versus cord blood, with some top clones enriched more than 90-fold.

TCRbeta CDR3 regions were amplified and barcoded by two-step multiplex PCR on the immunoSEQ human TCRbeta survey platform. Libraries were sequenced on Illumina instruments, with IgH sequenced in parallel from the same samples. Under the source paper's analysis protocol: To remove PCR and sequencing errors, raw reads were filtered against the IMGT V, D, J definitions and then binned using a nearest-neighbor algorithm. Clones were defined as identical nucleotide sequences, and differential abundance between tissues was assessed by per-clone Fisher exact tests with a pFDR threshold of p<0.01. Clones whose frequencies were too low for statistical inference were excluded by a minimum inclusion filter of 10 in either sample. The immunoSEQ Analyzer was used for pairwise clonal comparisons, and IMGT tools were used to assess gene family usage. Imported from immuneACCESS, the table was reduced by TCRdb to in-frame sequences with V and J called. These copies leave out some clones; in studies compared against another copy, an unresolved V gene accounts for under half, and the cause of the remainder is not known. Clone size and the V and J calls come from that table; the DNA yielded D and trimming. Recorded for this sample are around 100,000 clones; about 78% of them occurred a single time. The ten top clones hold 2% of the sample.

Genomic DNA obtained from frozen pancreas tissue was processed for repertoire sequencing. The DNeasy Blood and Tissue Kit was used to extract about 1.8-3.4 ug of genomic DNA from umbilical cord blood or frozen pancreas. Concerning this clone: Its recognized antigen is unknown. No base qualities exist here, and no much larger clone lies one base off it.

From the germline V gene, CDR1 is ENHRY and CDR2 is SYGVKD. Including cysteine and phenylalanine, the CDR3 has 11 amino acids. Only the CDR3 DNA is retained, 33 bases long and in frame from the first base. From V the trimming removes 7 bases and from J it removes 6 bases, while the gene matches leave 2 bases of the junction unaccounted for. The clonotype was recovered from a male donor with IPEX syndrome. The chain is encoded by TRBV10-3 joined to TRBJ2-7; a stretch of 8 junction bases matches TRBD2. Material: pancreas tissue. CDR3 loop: CAITGGGEQYF. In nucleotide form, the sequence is TGTGCCATCACCGGGGGGGGCGAGCAGTACTTC.